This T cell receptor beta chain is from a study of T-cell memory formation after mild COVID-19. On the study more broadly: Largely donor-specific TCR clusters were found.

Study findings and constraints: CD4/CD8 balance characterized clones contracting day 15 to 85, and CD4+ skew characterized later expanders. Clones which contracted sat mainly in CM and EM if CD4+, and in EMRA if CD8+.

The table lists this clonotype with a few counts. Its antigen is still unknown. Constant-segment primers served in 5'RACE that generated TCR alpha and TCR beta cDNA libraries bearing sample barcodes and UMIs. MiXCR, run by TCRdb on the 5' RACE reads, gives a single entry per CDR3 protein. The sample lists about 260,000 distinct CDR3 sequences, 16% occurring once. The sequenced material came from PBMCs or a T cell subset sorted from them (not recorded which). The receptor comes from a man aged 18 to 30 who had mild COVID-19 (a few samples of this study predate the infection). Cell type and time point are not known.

CDR3 loop: CASSFSGGAQNIQYF. The CDR3 coding sequence is TGTGCCAGCAGCTTTAGCGGGGGGGCCCAAAACATTCAGTACTTC. V is TRBV7-2 and J is TRBJ2-4; 11 nucleotides match TRBD2. The CDR3 loop spans 15 amino acids. Germline V gives CDR1 SGHTA, CDR2 FQGNSA. Losses at the gene ends were 3 bases for V and 5 bases for J; bases not matched to a gene: 3.